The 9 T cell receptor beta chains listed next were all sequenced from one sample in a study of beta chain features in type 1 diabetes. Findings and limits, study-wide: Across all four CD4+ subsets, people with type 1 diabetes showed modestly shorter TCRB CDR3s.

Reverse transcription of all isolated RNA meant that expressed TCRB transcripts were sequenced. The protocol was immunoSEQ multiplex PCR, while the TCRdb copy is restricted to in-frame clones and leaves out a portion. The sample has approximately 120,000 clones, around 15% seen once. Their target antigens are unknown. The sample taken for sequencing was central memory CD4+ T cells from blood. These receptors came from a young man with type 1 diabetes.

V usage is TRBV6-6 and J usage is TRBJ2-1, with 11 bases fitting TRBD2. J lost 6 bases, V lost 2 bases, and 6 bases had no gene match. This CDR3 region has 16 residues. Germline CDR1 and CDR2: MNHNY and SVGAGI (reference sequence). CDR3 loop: CASSYPASGRFNEQFF. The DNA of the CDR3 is TGTGCCAGCAGTTACCCGGCTAGCGGGAGGTTCAATGAGCAGTTCTTC.

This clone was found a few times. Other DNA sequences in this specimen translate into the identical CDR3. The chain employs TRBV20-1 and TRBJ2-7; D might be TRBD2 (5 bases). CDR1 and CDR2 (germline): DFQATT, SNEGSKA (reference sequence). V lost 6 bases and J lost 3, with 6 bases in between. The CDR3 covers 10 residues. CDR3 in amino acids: CSARDYEQYF. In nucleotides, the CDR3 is TGCAGTGCGAGGGACTACGAGCAGTACTTC.

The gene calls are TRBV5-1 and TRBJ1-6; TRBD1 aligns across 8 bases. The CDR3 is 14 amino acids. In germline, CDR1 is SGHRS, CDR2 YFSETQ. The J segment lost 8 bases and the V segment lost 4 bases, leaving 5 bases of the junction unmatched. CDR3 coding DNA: TGCGCCAGCAGCACCGGGACAGGAGATTCACCCCTCCACTTT. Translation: CASSTGTGDSPLHF.

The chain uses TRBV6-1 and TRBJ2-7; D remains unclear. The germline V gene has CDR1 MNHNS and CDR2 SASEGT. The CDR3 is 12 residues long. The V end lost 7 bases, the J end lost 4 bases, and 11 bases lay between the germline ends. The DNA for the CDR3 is TGTGCCAGCAATGACTCCAAGTACGAGCAGTACTTC. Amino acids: CASNDSKYEQYF.

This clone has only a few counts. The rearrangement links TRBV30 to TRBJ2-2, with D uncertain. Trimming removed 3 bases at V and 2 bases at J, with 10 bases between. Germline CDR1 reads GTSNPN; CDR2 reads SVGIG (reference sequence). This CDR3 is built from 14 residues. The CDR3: CAWRSGRNTGELFF. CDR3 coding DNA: TGTGCCTGGAGGTCCGGGCGTAACACCGGGGAGCTGTTTTTT. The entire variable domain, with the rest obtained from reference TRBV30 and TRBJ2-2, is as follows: SQTIHQWPATLVQPVGSPLSLECTVEGTSNPNLYWYRQAAGRGLQLLFYSVGIGQISSEVPQNLSASRPQDRQFILSSKKLLLSDSGFYLCAWRSGRNTGELFFGEGSRLTVL.

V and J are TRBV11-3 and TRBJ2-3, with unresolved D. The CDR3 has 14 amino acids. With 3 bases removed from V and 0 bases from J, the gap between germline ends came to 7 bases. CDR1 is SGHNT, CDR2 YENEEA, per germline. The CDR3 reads CASSLVSSTDTQYF. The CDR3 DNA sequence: TGTGCCAGCAGCTTGGTTAGTAGCACAGATACGCAGTATTTT. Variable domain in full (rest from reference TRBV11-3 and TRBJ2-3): EAGVVQSPRYKIIEKKQPVAFWCNPISGHNTLYWYLQNLGQGPELLIRYENEEAVDDSQLPKDRFSAERLKGVDSTLKIQPAELGDSAVYLCASSLVSSTDTQYFGPGTRLTVL.

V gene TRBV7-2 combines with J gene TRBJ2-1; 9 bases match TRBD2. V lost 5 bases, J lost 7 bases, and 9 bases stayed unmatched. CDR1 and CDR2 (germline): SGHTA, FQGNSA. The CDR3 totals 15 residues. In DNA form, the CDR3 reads TGTGCCAGCAGCCCCTCGAGCGGGGGGAGAAATGAGCAGTTCTTC. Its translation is CASSPSSGGRNEQFF.

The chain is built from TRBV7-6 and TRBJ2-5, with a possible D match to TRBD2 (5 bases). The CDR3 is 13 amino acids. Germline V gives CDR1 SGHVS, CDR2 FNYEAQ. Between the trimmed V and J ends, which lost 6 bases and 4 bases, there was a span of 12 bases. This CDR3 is CASSRTDIETQYF. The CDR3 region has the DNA TGTGCCAGCAGTCGGACTGATATAGAGACCCAGTACTTC.

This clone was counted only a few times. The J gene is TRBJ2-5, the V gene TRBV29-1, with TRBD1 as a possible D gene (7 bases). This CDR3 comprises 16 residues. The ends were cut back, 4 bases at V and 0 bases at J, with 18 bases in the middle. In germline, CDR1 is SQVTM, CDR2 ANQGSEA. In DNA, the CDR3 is TGCAGCGTTGCCACGGGGGAAGGACAGGACCAAGAGACCCAGTACTTC. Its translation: CSVATGEGQDQETQYF. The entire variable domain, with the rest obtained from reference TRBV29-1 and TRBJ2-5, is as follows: SAVISQKPSRDICQRGTSLTIQCQVDSQVTMMFWYRQQPGQSLTLIATANQGSEATYESGFVIDKFPISRPNLTFSTLTVSNMSPEDSSIYLCSVATGEGQDQETQYFGPGTRLLVL.